What follows are 18 T cell receptor beta chains derived from one specimen sequenced in a study of shared clonotypes between healthy human individuals. Only in-frame clones appear in the TCRdb table, and some are missing; sequencing was by immunoSEQ multiplex PCR. The data hold over a million clones, with approximately 70% observed a single time. Source material: memory CD4+ T cells sorted from blood. The subset is: CD45RA-negative fraction. The receptors shown here come from a man aged 18 to 29 in good health.

J is TRBJ1-4 and V is TRBV19, with 7 bases aligning to TRBD1. V shed 3 bases and J 5 bases; nucleotides not matched to a gene: 9. The germline gives CDR1 LNHDA, CDR2 SQIVND (reference sequence). CDR3 size: 16 residues. DNA of the CDR3: TGTGCCAGTAGTATGGGCGGGACAGCTAAAAATGAAAAACTGTTTTTT. Translation: CASSMGGTAKNEKLFF. The full variable domain, completed using reference TRBV19 and TRBJ1-4, is DGGITQSPKYLFRKEGQNVTLSCEQNLNHDAMYWYRQDPGQGLRLIYYSQIVNDFQKGDIAEGYSVSREKKESFPLTVTSAQKNPTAFYLCASSMGGTAKNEKLFFGSGTQLSVL.

This clone appeared once. V is TRBV10-2 and J is TRBJ1-1; D possibly corresponds to TRBD1 (6 bases). The length of the CDR3 is 14 residues. Deletions cut 0 bases from V and 7 bases from J, with 12 bases between. Per the germline V gene, CDR1 is WSHSY and CDR2 is SAAADI. The CDR3 spells CASSESTGLLEAFF. The CDR3 DNA reads as TGCGCCAGCAGTGAGTCGACAGGCCTACTTGAAGCTTTCTTT.

The chain recombines TRBV5-4 with TRBJ1-1, with 8 bases fitting TRBD1. The germline CDR1 and CDR2 sequences are SGHNT and YYREEE (reference sequence). CDR3 size: 16 residues. The V and J ends lost 3 bases and 4 bases, in that order; junction bases with no gene match: 11. Written as DNA, the CDR3 is TGTGCCAGCAGCTCGATTGCGGGCAGGGGGCTCACTGAAGCTTTCTTT. Translation gives CASSSIAGRGLTEAFF.

The V call is TRBV18, the J call TRBJ2-7; 9 nucleotides match TRBD2. The CDR3 extends over 19 amino acids. The J segment lost 4 bases and the V segment lost 0 bases, leaving 16 bases of the junction unmatched. CDR1 is KGHSH and CDR2 is LQKENI in the germline V gene. The CDR3 region is CASSPPVAGDSPHLYEQYF. In nucleotides, the CDR3 is TGTGCCAGCTCACCACCGGTAGCGGGAGACTCACCCCACTTGTACGAGCAGTACTTC.

The CDR3 protein is CASSQGQRGNTIYF. CDR3 bases: TGTGCCAGCAGTCAGGGGCAAAGGGGAAACACCATATATTTT. This sequence joins TRBV6-1 and TRBJ1-3; tentatively, D is TRBD1 (6 bases). From germline, CDR1 is MNHNS and CDR2 SASEGT. The CDR3 sequence is 14 residues long. V dropped 5 bases and J dropped 4 bases, with 12 bases sitting between them.

This clone was seen only a few times. Within the sample, other DNA sequences also encode this same CDR3. This rearrangement joins TRBV7-2 to TRBJ2-3; 12 positions agree with TRBD2. After removal of 1 base from V and 4 bases from J, the junction contained 3 bases not matched to a gene. The CDR3 extends over 16 amino acids. Germline assignment: CDR1 SGHTA and CDR2 FQGNSA. DNA for the CDR3: TGTGCCAGCAGCTTAGATCTAGCGGGAGGGCCAGATACGCAGTATTTT. Amino acid sequence: CASSLDLAGGPDTQYF. Full variable domain (rest looked up from reference TRBV7-2 and TRBJ2-3): GAGVSQSPSNKVTEKGKDVELRCDPISGHTALYWYRQSLGQGLEFLIYFQGNSAPDKSGLPSDRFSAERTGGSVSTLTIQRTQQEDSAVYLCASSLDLAGGPDTQYFGPGTRLTVL.

This chain joins TRBV10-3 and TRBJ2-5, with 7 bases matching TRBD1. J lost 1 base, V lost 6 bases, and 5 bases had no gene match. CDR3 length: 14 amino acids. The germline CDR1 and CDR2 sequences are ENHRY and SYGVKD. In nucleotides, the CDR3 is TGTGCCATCAGCGATACAGGGGCCCAAGAGACCCAGTACTTC. This codes for CAISDTGAQETQYF.

This clone was seen just once. The chain joins TRBV30 to TRBJ2-1; 10 bases map to TRBD2. Germline V gives CDR1 GTSNPN, CDR2 SVGIG (reference sequence). V shed 3 bases and J 1 base; nucleotides not matched to a gene: 6. There are 16 residues in the CDR3. The CDR3 sequence: CAWRPSGRGSYNEQFF. The CDR3 coding sequence is TGTGCCTGGAGGCCTAGCGGGAGAGGGTCCTACAATGAGCAGTTCTTC.

This sequence joins TRBV9 and TRBJ2-3; 9 bases fit TRBD1. Germline CDR1 reads SGDLS; CDR2 reads YYNGEE. CDR3 length equals 16 residues. The J segment lost 2 bases and the V segment lost 5 bases, leaving 9 bases of the junction unmatched. The CDR3 spells CASRPKGQGITDTQYF. The CDR3 DNA follows: TGTGCCAGCAGGCCAAAGGGACAGGGTATCACAGATACGCAGTATTTT.

The CDR3 protein is CARSSGQGRTYGYTF. The CDR3, as DNA: TGTGCCAGATCATCAGGACAGGGGCGAACCTATGGCTACACCTTC. The rearrangement joins TRBV18 to TRBJ1-2; 9 bases align to TRBD1. There are 15 residues in the CDR3. The V gene end was trimmed by 9 bases and the J gene end by 4 bases; junction bases not matched to a gene: 12. Germline values: CDR1 KGHSH, CDR2 LQKENI.

This clone was picked up one time. The rearrangement links TRBV7-9 to TRBJ2-1; TRBD1 is a possible D gene (5 bases). This CDR3 is built from 14 residues. The germline V gene encodes CDR1 SEHNR and CDR2 FQNEAQ (reference sequence). V was trimmed by 5 bases and J by 9 bases, leaving 17 bases between them. This CDR3 is CASSIQGTMGEQFF. In nucleotides, the CDR3 is TGTGCCAGCAGCATCCAGGGAACTATGGGTGAGCAGTTCTTC. Drawing the rest from reference TRBV7-9 and TRBJ2-1, the complete variable domain is DTGVSQNPRHKITKRGQNVTFRCDPISEHNRLYWYRQTLGQGPEFLTYFQNEAQLEKSRLLSDRFSAERPKGSFSTLEIQRTEQGDSAMYLCASSIQGTMGEQFFGPGTRLTVL.

This clone was seen at least ten times. V gene TRBV28 combines with J gene TRBJ2-2, with D hard to call. The CDR3 covers 13 residues. Per the germline V gene, CDR1 is MDHEN and CDR2 is SYDVKM. Trimming left V 3 bases short and J 4 bases short, with 6 bases between. This CDR3 reads CASSFSGTGELFF. The CDR3 bases are TGTGCCAGCAGTTTCAGTGGCACCGGGGAGCTGTTTTTT. The variable domain in full, completed from reference TRBV28 and TRBJ2-2, reads DVKVTQSSRYLVKRTGEKVFLECVQDMDHENMFWYRQDPGLGLRLIYFSYDVKMKEKGDIPEGYSVSREKKERFSLILESASTNQTSMYLCASSFSGTGELFFGEGSRLTVL.

The chain couples TRBV19 to TRBJ2-5; perhaps TRBD1 as D (6 bases). The CDR3 has 16 amino acids. Trimming pared 0 bases from V and 6 bases from J, leaving 17 bases between. Looked up from germline, CDR1 is LNHDA and CDR2 is SQIVND (reference sequence). CDR3 in amino acids: CASSIDLPTGRQTQYF. The CDR3, as DNA: TGTGCCAGTAGTATAGATCTGCCCACAGGGCGGCAGACCCAGTACTTC.

The chain uses TRBV25-1 and TRBJ2-1, with TRBD2 matching over 9 bases. V lost 4 bases and J lost 6; bases outside the gene matches: 10. CDR3 length: 16 amino acids. Per the germline V gene, CDR1 is MGHDK and CDR2 is SYGVNS. CDR3 in amino acids: CASSGPGTSYFNEQFF. In DNA, the CDR3 is TGTGCCAGCAGTGGGCCCGGGACTAGCTATTTCAATGAGCAGTTCTTC.

This clone was detected only once. This CDR3 is also generated by other DNA sequences in the sample. The rearrangement links TRBV5-1 to TRBJ2-5; D may be TRBD1 (6 bases). The germline V and J ends were trimmed by 4 bases and 1 base, with 8 bases remaining between them. Looked up from germline, CDR1 is SGHRS and CDR2 is YFSETQ. The CDR3 runs to 13 residues. CDR3 sequence reads: CASSPRGQETQYF. The CDR3 DNA reads as TGCGCCAGCAGCCCCAGGGGCCAAGAGACCCAGTACTTC.

The chain carries TRBV27 and TRBJ2-4; 14 bases line up with TRBD2. With 6 bases clipped from V and 1 base from J, the junction kept 14 bases outside the gene matches. The CDR3 sequence is 20 residues long. CDR1 and CDR2 (germline): MNHEY, SMNVEV (reference sequence). CDR3 protein: CASRSPFGTSGGRAKNIQYF. CDR3 DNA: TGTGCCAGCAGATCACCGTTTGGGACTAGCGGGGGCCGCGCCAAAAACATTCAGTACTTC.

The chain has TRBV30 and TRBJ2-7; unclear D gene. The CDR3 covers 11 residues. CDR1 is GTSNPN and CDR2 is SVGIG in the germline V gene (reference sequence). V gave up 2 bases and J gave up 11 bases, with 13 bases separating them. Written as DNA, the CDR3 is TGTGCCTGGAGTTACGAACTTGTGGAGTACTTC. Translating it yields CAWSYELVEYF.

The CDR3 is CASRPRQGARGVIPEAFF. CDR3 sequence (DNA): TGTGCCAGCAGGCCACGACAGGGGGCGAGGGGTGTTATCCCTGAAGCTTTCTTT. The chain links TRBV27 to TRBJ1-1; 10 bases are a match to TRBD1. V was clipped by 6 bases and J by 6 bases; unmatched bases: 19. There are 18 residues in the CDR3. Germline lookup yields CDR1 MNHEY and CDR2 SMNVEV (reference sequence).